The 18 T cell receptor beta chains below were found in one sample sequenced in a study of vaccination and CD4 T cells after COVID-19. The Oncomine TCR Beta short-read assay was applied to DNA of cultured CD4+ T cells. TCRdb reprocessed the PCR reads via MiXCR and lists one record per CDR3 protein. The sample has about 7,400 distinct CDR3 sequences; about 35% are singletons. Their target antigens are unknown. Indicated treatment: approximately 10-day PBMC culture with coronavirus spike peptide pools or control peptides (ViraFEST assay). Gathered ahead of the COVID-19 pandemic (2011-2018) were the CD4+ T cells of the unexposed donor. Material for sequencing was CD4+ T cells from blood, cultured in vitro. The receptors come from a human donor in good health.

This clonotype was seen a handful of times. The chain couples TRBV2 to TRBJ1-1; TRBD1 aligns across 8 bases. Germline assignment: CDR1 SNHLY and CDR2 FYNNEI. V lost 7 bases to trimming and J lost 5 bases; unmatched junction nucleotides: 9. CDR3 length: 14 residues. CDR3 DNA sequence: TGTGCCAGCAACGGACAGGGAAGGTATACTGAAGCTTTCTTT. It codes for CASNGQGRYTEAFF.

The chain's CDR3 is CASSLSGVYEQYF. CDR3 coding DNA: TGTGCCAGCAGCTTATCGGGGGTTTACGAGCAGTACTTC. This chain connects TRBV7-2 to TRBJ2-7; tentatively, D is TRBD2 (6 bases). V shed 2 bases and J shed 4 bases, with 9 bases lying between them. CDR3 length: 13 residues. Looked up from germline, CDR1 is SGHTA and CDR2 is FQGNSA.

The rearrangement links TRBV7-6 to TRBJ2-3, with unresolved D. V lost 1 base, J lost 7 bases, and 15 bases lay in between. Germline values: CDR1 SGHVS, CDR2 FNYEAQ. CDR3 length equals 15 residues. The CDR3 reads CASSLDFSGPNTQYF. The CDR3 coding sequence is TGTGCCAGCAGCTTAGACTTTTCAGGACCCAATACGCAGTATTTT.

This clonotype was seen more than once but under ten times. The rearrangement links TRBV12-3 or TRBV12-4 to TRBJ1-2; D is uncertain. V lost 2 bases, J lost 3 bases, and 7 bases lay in between. The CDR3 has 13 residues. The CDR3 protein is CASSLRADYGYTF. The CDR3 DNA reads TGTGCCAGCAGTTTAAGGGCAGACTATGGCTACACCTTC.

The chain carries TRBV19 and TRBJ2-2; D might be TRBD1 or TRBD2, each matching 5 bases. This CDR3 contains 15 residues. Trimming shortened V by 4 bases and J by 1 base, and 10 bases separated the two germline ends. CDR1 is LNHDA and CDR2 is SQIVND in the germline V gene (reference sequence). CDR3 DNA sequence: TGTGCCAGTAGTAGAGGGGCCGGGAACACCGGGGAGCTGTTTTTT. This codes for CASSRGAGNTGELFF.

This rearrangement joins TRBV19 to TRBJ2-7; no firm D call. The germline gives CDR1 LNHDA, CDR2 SQIVND (reference sequence). Trimming cost V 3 bases and J 0 bases, with 9 bases left between them. The CDR3 extends over 14 amino acids. In DNA form, the CDR3 reads TGTGCCAGTAGTATTCAGCCAGGCTCCTACGAGCAGTACTTC. This encodes CASSIQPGSYEQYF.

This clonotype was seen a handful of times. This rearrangement joins TRBV12-3 or TRBV12-4 to TRBJ1-1; D is uncertain. This CDR3 comprises 13 residues. Trimming cost V 3 bases and J 6 bases, with 11 bases left between them. The DNA of the CDR3 is TGTGCCAGCAGTTTTGAAGGCGAGCCTGAAGCTTTCTTT. Its protein is CASSFEGEPEAFF.

The chain joins TRBV10-2 to TRBJ2-4; 8 nucleotides match TRBD1. The ends lost 7 bases at V and 8 bases at J; junction bases unmatched: 4. This CDR3 is built from 12 residues. CDR1 WSHSY and CDR2 SAAADI come from the germline V gene. CDR3 coding DNA: TGCGCCAGCAAAGACAGGGGTGACATTCAGTACTTC. Protein sequence: CASKDRGDIQYF.

This clonotype was recorded a few times. This chain joins TRBV6-4 and TRBJ1-1; 7 bases agree with TRBD1. Per germline, CDR1 MRHNA and CDR2 SNTAGT. With V trimmed by 0 bases and J by 1 base, 2 bases remained unmatched. The CDR3 contains 15 residues. CDR3 DNA: TGTGCCAGCAGTGACTCGGCAGGGGGGAACACTGAAGCTTTCTTT. Amino acids: CASSDSAGGNTEAFF.

This clonotype was detected a few times. The chain couples TRBV7-2 to TRBJ1-6; D remains unclear. The CDR3 has 14 amino acids. V gave up 1 base and J gave up 6 bases, with 7 bases separating them. From germline, CDR1 is SGHTA and CDR2 FQGNSA. CDR3 nucleotide sequence: TGTGCCAGCAGCTTAGGTCCGCTTAATTCACCCCTCCACTTT. It translates to CASSLGPLNSPLHF. Combining the CDR3 with reference TRBV7-2 and TRBJ1-6 gives the whole variable domain GAGVSQSPSNKVTEKGKDVELRCDPISGHTALYWYRQSLGQGLEFLIYFQGNSAPDKSGLPSDRFSAERTGGSVSTLTIQRTQQEDSAVYLCASSLGPLNSPLHFGNGTRLTVT.

This clonotype was detected a few times. This CDR3 reads CASSLGGQGSNQPQHF. The CDR3 region has the DNA TGTGCCAGCAGCTTAGGCGGACAGGGGAGCAATCAGCCCCAGCATTTT. The rearrangement joins TRBV7-2 to TRBJ1-5; 9 bases line up with TRBD1. Per germline, CDR1 SGHTA and CDR2 FQGNSA. This CDR3 is 16 amino acids long. Losses at the gene ends were 1 base for V and 1 base for J; bases not matched to a gene: 2.

This chain uses TRBV6-1 with TRBJ2-2; 8 bases fit TRBD1. There are 14 residues in the CDR3. CDR1 MNHNS and CDR2 SASEGT come from the germline V gene. The trim removed 2 bases at V and 5 bases at J, leaving 1 base unmatched. For the CDR3, the DNA is TGTGCCAGCAGTGAAAGGACAGGGACCGGGGAGCTGTTTTTT. Translated, it gives CASSERTGTGELFF.

This clonotype was observed a handful of times. The chain employs TRBV6-1 and TRBJ2-5, with D perhaps matching TRBD2 (6 bases). Germline V gene lookup returns CDR1 MNHNS and CDR2 SASEGT. The length of the CDR3 is 14 residues. V shed 3 bases and J shed 5 bases, with 13 bases lying between them. The chain's CDR3 is CASSDTGEVETQYF. The CDR3 bases are TGTGCCAGCAGTGATACGGGAGAGGTGGAGACCCAGTACTTC.

The chain uses TRBV11-2 and TRBJ1-1, with 8 bases that match TRBD1. The CDR3 is 15 amino acids. V gave up 6 bases and J gave up 10 bases; unmatched junction bases: 16. Looked up from germline, CDR1 is SGHAT and CDR2 is FQNNGV. CDR3 DNA: TGTGCCAGCAGGCCGACCAGGGGGCGAACTCCGACAGCTTTCTTT. This encodes CASRPTRGRTPTAFF. The full variable domain, its missing parts supplied by reference TRBV11-2 and TRBJ1-1, is EAGVAQSPRYKIIEKRQSVAFWCNPISGHATLYWYQQILGQGPKLLIQFQNNGVVDDSQLPKDRFSAERLKGVDSTLKIQPAKLEDSAVYLCASRPTRGRTPTAFFGQGTRLTVV.

The V call is TRBV12-3 or TRBV12-4, the J call TRBJ1-5; D is uncertain. V lost 1 base to trimming and J lost 3 bases, with 7 bases between them. The CDR3 extends over 14 amino acids. The CDR3 sequence is CASSLGANNQPQHF. The CDR3, as DNA: TGTGCCAGCAGTTTAGGAGCTAACAATCAGCCCCAGCATTTT.

J is TRBJ2-7 and V is TRBV23-1; D is perhaps TRBD1 or TRBD2 (5 bases each). TRBV23-1 is placed among ORFs of uncertain function. V dropped 0 bases and J dropped 1 base, with 19 bases sitting between them. This CDR3 has 18 amino acids. The CDR3 region is CASSQSRDHKNKSYEQYF. The CDR3 DNA reads as TGCGCCAGCAGTCAATCTAGGGACCACAAAAATAAATCCTACGAGCAGTACTTC.

The chain employs TRBV29-1 and TRBJ1-6; D call uncertain. CDR1 is SQVTM, CDR2 ANQGSEA, per germline. Trimming left V 6 bases short and J 4 bases short, with 10 bases between. This CDR3 comprises 13 residues. CDR3 nucleotide sequence: TGCAGCGTGAGGACGGGGTATAATTCACCCCTCCACTTT. It specifies CSVRTGYNSPLHF. Combining the CDR3 with reference TRBV29-1 and TRBJ1-6 gives the whole variable domain SAVISQKPSRDICQRGTSLTIQCQVDSQVTMMFWYRQQPGQSLTLIATANQGSEATYESGFVIDKFPISRPNLTFSTLTVSNMSPEDSSIYLCSVRTGYNSPLHFGNGTRLTVT.

The chain couples TRBV27 to TRBJ1-5, with 7 positions matching TRBD1. Per the germline V gene, CDR1 is MNHEY and CDR2 is SMNVEV (reference sequence). V trimming: 8 bases; J trimming: 6 bases; junction bases outside the gene matches: 10. The CDR3 has 14 amino acids. DNA for the CDR3: TGTGCCAGCGGGTCCGACAGGGACATTCAGCCCCAGCATTTT. Protein product: CASGSDRDIQPQHF.